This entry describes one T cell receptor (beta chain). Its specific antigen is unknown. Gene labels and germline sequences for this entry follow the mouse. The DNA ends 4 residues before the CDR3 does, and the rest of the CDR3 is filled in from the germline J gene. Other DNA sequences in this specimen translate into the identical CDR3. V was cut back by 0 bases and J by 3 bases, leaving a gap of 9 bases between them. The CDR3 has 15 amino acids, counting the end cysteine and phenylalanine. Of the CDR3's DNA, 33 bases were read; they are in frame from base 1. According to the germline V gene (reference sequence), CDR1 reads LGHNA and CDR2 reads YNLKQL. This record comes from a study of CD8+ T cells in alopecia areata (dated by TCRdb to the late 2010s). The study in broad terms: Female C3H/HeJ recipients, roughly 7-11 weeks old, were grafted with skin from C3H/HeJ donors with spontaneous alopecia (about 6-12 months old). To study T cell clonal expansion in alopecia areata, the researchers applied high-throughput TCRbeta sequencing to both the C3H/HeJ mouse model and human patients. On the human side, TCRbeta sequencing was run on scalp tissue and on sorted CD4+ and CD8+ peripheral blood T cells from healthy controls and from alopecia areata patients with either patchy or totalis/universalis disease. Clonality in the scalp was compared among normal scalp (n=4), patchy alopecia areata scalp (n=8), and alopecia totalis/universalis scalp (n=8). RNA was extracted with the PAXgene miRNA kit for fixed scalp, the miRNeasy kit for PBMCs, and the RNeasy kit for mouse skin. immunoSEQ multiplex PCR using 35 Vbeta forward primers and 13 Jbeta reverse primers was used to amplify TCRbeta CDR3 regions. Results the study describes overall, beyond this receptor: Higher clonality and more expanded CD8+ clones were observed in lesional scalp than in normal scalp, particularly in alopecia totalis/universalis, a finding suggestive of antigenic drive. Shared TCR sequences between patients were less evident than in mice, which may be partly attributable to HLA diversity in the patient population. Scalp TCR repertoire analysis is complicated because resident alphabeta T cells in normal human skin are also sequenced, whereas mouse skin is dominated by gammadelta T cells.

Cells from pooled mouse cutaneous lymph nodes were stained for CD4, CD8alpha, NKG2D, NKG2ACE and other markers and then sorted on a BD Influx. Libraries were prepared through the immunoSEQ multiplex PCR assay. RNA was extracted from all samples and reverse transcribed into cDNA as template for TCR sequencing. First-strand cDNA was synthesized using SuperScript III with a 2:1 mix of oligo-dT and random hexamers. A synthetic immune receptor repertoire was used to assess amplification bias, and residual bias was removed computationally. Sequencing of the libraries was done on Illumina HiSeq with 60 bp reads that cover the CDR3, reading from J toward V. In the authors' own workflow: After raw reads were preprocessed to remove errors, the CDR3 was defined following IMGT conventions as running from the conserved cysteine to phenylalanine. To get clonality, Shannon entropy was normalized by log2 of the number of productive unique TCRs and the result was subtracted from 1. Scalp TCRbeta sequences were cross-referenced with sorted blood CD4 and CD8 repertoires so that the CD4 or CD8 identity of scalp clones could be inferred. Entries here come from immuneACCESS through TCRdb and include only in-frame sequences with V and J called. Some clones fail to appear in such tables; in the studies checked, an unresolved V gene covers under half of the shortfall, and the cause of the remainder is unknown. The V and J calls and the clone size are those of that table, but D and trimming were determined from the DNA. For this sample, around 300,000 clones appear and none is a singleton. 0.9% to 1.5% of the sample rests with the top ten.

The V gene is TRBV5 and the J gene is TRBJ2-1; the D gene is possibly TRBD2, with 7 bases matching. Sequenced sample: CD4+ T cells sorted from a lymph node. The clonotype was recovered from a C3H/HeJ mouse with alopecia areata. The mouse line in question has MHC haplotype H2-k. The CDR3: CASSQERGGYAEQFF. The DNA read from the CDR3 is TGTGCCAGCAGCCAAGAGAGGGGGGGCTATGCT.